Each of the 13 T cell receptor beta chains below was sequenced from the same sample in a study of read filtering for tumor transcriptome and immune sequencing. From about 400 ng of RNA, a library with molecular barcoded alpha/delta and beta/gamma adaptors was made. TCRdb itself ran the reads through MiXCR, one entry per CDR3 protein. The sample holds about 45,000 distinct CDR3 sequences, around 20% seen once. Sequencing was done on a sample of a population of CD138-negative cells sorted from bone marrow. The receptor source for this set is a donor at least 40 years old with multiple myeloma.

This clonotype was observed at least ten times. This chain connects TRBV7-3 to TRBJ1-1, with a tentative D call TRBD1 (5 bases). This CDR3 contains 12 residues. Trimming shortened V by 5 bases and J by 8 bases, and 12 bases separated the two germline ends. The germline V gene encodes CDR1 SGHTA and CDR2 FQGTGA. The CDR3 loop reads CASSPGTDEAFF. CDR3 in DNA: TGTGCCAGCAGCCCTGGGACTGACGAAGCTTTCTTT.

This chain uses TRBV5-4 with TRBJ2-1, with D perhaps matching TRBD1 or TRBD2 (5 bases each). The CDR3 has 11 amino acids. CDR1 and CDR2 from the germline V gene are SGHNT and YYREEE (reference sequence). V was clipped by 2 bases and J by 11 bases, with 8 bases between them. CDR3 in DNA: TGTGCCAGCAGCTTAGGGACCCAGCAGTTCTTC. It codes for CASSLGTQQFF.

This clonotype was counted ten times or more. The chain recombines TRBV25-1 with TRBJ2-3; D assignment may be TRBD1 or TRBD2 (5 bases each). Trimming removed 4 bases from V and 2 bases from J, with 13 bases in between. Germline assignment: CDR1 MGHDK and CDR2 SYGVNS. This CDR3 spans 15 amino acids. This chain's CDR3 is CASSGPGRITDTQYF. CDR3 bases: TGTGCCAGCAGTGGTCCGGGACGAATCACAGATACGCAGTATTTT.

This sequence joins TRBV20-1 and TRBJ1-5, with a possible D match to TRBD1 (5 bases). Germline assignment: CDR1 DFQATT and CDR2 SNEGSKA (reference sequence). Trimming took 2 bases from V and 3 from J, leaving 14 bases between them. The CDR3 is 15 residues long. The DNA for the CDR3 is TGCAGTGCTAGATGGGGGGATGACAACAATCAGCCCCAGCATTTT. Its protein product is CSARWGDDNNQPQHF.

This clonotype turned up a few times. In DNA form, the CDR3 reads TGTGCCAGCAGCCAACTGGACAACTATGGCTACACCTTC. This codes for CASSQLDNYGYTF. The chain has TRBV14 and TRBJ1-2; no firm D call. CDR3 length: 13 residues. V lost 2 bases to trimming and J lost 2 bases, with 6 bases between them. Per the germline V gene, CDR1 is SGHDN and CDR2 is FVKESK.

Comments on this clonotype: Possible read error: a much larger clone is one base away. J is TRBJ1-1 and V is TRBV3-1; D might be TRBD1 (6 bases). CDR3 length equals 12 residues. Between the trimmed V and J ends, which lost 5 bases and 8 bases, there was a span of 12 bases. Germline CDR1 reads LGHDT; CDR2 reads YNNKEL (reference sequence). The CDR3 is CASSSAGEEAFF. In DNA form, the CDR3 reads TGTGCCAGCAGCTCGGCAGGGGAGGAAGCTTTCTTT.

This clonotype was observed a handful of times. The chain has TRBV15 and TRBJ2-1; D ambiguous. CDR3 size: 13 residues. Trimming took 3 bases from V and 1 from J, leaving 4 bases between them. Germline values: CDR1 LNHNV, CDR2 YYDKDF (reference sequence). The chain's CDR3 is CATSRESYNEQFF. The CDR3, as DNA: TGTGCCACCAGCAGGGAATCCTACAATGAGCAGTTCTTC. Full variable domain (remainder filled in from reference TRBV15 and TRBJ2-1): DAMVIQNPRYQVTQFGKPVTLSCSQTLNHNVMYWYQQKSSQAPKLLFHYYDKDFNNEADTPDNFQSRRPNTSFCFLDIRSPGLGDTAMYLCATSRESYNEQFFGPGTRLTVL.

This chain uses TRBV5-1 with TRBJ2-5; the match to TRBD2 covers 7 bases. Per the germline V gene, CDR1 is SGHRS and CDR2 is YFSETQ. This CDR3 is built from 16 residues. V trimming: 4 bases; J trimming: 3 bases; junction bases outside the gene matches: 12. In DNA, the CDR3 is TGCGCCAGCAGCAGGACGTGGGCTAGCGGAAAAGAGACCCAGTACTTC. It specifies CASSRTWASGKETQYF.

Remarks on this clonotype: With a far larger clone one base away, a read error is the likely cause. V and J are TRBV7-9 and TRBJ2-3; D uncertain. The germline gives CDR1 SEHNR, CDR2 FQNEAQ (reference sequence). The CDR3 runs 17 residues. The CDR3: CASSLARYSYSTNTQYF. CDR3 nucleotide sequence: TGTGCCAGCAGCTTAGCGAGGTACTCCTACAGCACAAATACGCAGTATTTT.

By share, this clonotype ranks as large (0.1 to 1%). V is TRBV19 and J is TRBJ2-1; 9 bases are a match to TRBD2. The CDR3 consists of 15 residues. V lost 3 bases and J lost 8; bases outside the gene matches: 8. Germline V gene lookup returns CDR1 LNHDA and CDR2 SQIVND (reference sequence). The CDR3 nucleotides are TGTGCCAGTAGTATGTTCGTAGCGGGAGATGATGAGCAGTTCTTC. Encoded protein: CASSMFVAGDDEQFF.

This clonotype was seen at least ten times. The rearrangement links TRBV29-1 to TRBJ1-3, with TRBD1 matching over 10 bases. Germline V gene sequence: CDR1 SQVTM, CDR2 ANQGSEA. The CDR3 contains 15 residues. After removal of 7 bases from V and 0 bases from J, the junction contained 6 bases not matched to a gene. CDR3 protein: CSAMTGGYSGNTIYF. The CDR3 bases are TGCAGCGCCATGACAGGGGGCTACTCTGGAAACACCATATATTTT.

Many counts were recorded for this clonotype. CDR3 sequence: CASSREGSTEAFF. DNA of the CDR3: TGTGCCAGCAGTCGGGAGGGGAGCACTGAAGCTTTCTTT. The chain employs TRBV6-2 or TRBV6-3 and TRBJ1-1, with a tentative D call TRBD1 (5 bases). This CDR3 is 13 amino acids long. Germline loops: CDR1 MNHEY, CDR2 SVGEGT. Trimming left V 5 bases short and J 4 bases short, with 11 bases between.

This clonotype was counted at least ten times. The CDR3 bases are TGCAGTGCTAGGAGGACAGGGCTTTACGAGCAGTACTTC. Amino acids: CSARRTGLYEQYF. The chain carries TRBV20-1 and TRBJ2-7; 8 bases are shared with TRBD1. This CDR3 has 13 residues. Germline CDR1 DFQATT, CDR2 SNEGSKA (reference sequence). V trimming: 3 bases; J trimming: 4 bases; junction bases outside the gene matches: 5.